Following are 11 T cell receptor beta chains from one sample sequenced in a study of blood T cell repertoires in COVID-19. Method: immunoSEQ multiplex PCR; TCRdb's copy keeps in-frame clones and lacks some. This sample has 95,000 to 150,000 clones, with 55% to 75% found just once. The sequenced sample consisted of peripheral blood. These receptors originate from a human donor with acute or convalescent COVID-19. The donor label of this sample is uncertain.

The CDR3 DNA reads TGTGCCAGCAGTGGAGTGGGGGGACCCTACAATGAGCAGTTCTTC. Translating it yields CASSGVGGPYNEQFF. J is TRBJ2-1 and V is TRBV2; a possible D gene is TRBD2 (6 bases). The CDR3 is 15 amino acids. Deletions cut 4 bases from V and 2 bases from J, with 12 bases between. From germline, CDR1 is SNHLY and CDR2 FYNNEI.

V usage is TRBV6-1 and J usage is TRBJ1-2; D is unclear. The V gene lost 1 base and the J gene lost 5 bases, with 11 bases spanning the gap. Germline CDR1 MNHNS, CDR2 SASEGT. The CDR3 is 14 amino acids. Written as DNA, the CDR3 is TGTGCCAGCAGTGAAGGGGCGACAACTTATGGCTACACCTTC. Protein product: CASSEGATTYGYTF.

This chain joins TRBV5-6 and TRBJ2-5; a possible D gene is TRBD2 (6 bases). This CDR3 has 13 residues. Germline assignment: CDR1 SGHDT and CDR2 YYEEEE. Trimming stripped 6 bases from V and 2 bases from J, with 11 bases between. DNA of the CDR3: TGTGCCAGCACCGGGGGACGGCAAGAGACCCAGTACTTC. Translating gives CASTGGRQETQYF.

This chain joins TRBV30 and TRBJ1-2; a weak D match, TRBD1 (6 bases). The V end lost 3 bases, the J end lost 7 bases, and 21 bases lay between the germline ends. The CDR3 has 15 amino acids. Per the germline V gene, CDR1 is GTSNPN and CDR2 is SVGIG (reference sequence). The CDR3 nucleotides read TGTGCCTGGAGGGTCGCAGGGGCCCCAACGAGTGGCTACACCTTC. It encodes CAWRVAGAPTSGYTF.

This chain links TRBV5-4 with TRBJ2-2, with D perhaps matching TRBD2 (6 bases). Germline V gene data show CDR1 as SGHNT and CDR2 as YYREEE (reference sequence). The CDR3 totals 15 residues. Trimming shortened V by 2 bases and J by 7 bases, and 15 bases separated the two germline ends. CDR3 amino acids: CASSFPGREGGELFF. The CDR3 region has the DNA TGTGCCAGCAGCTTTCCCGGGAGAGAGGGCGGGGAGCTGTTTTTT.

This clone was found many times. V gene TRBV29-1 combines with J gene TRBJ1-1; 7 bases agree with TRBD1. V was pared by 5 bases and J by 7 bases, with 10 bases of the junction left unmatched. The germline V gene encodes CDR1 SQVTM and CDR2 ANQGSEA. The CDR3 has 13 residues. The CDR3: CSVLRTGVLEAFF. CDR3 bases: TGCAGCGTTTTACGTACAGGGGTTCTTGAAGCTTTCTTT.

This clone occurred a few times. This chain joins TRBV6-5 and TRBJ1-5, with 9 positions matching TRBD1. This CDR3 has 15 amino acids. Trimming at V came to 6 bases and at J to 2 bases, leaving 5 bases not matched to a gene. Germline CDR1 is MNHEY and CDR2 is SVGAGI. This CDR3 is CASRRDRDGNQPQHF. CDR3 in DNA: TGTGCCAGCAGGCGGGACAGGGATGGCAATCAGCCCCAGCATTTT.

The chain has TRBV27 and TRBJ1-2; TRBD1 might be the D (6 bases). V was pared by 8 bases and J by 4 bases, with 14 bases between. Germline V gene lookup returns CDR1 MNHEY and CDR2 SMNVEV (reference sequence). The CDR3 extends over 13 amino acids. CDR3 in DNA: TGTGCCAGCCGCAGGGGTGGGGGCTATGGCTACACCTTC. It specifies CASRRGGGYGYTF.

V is TRBV6-5 and J is TRBJ2-7; 10 bases align to TRBD1. CDR3 length equals 14 residues. V lost 6 bases to trimming and J lost 5 bases; unmatched junction nucleotides: 7. Germline lookup yields CDR1 MNHEY and CDR2 SVGAGI. The CDR3 region is CASRDRGLMNEQYV. The CDR3 DNA sequence: TGTGCCAGCAGGGACAGGGGGTTGATGAACGAGCAGTACGTC.

The chain carries TRBV19 and TRBJ1-4, with a tentative D call TRBD1 (5 bases). Trimming cost V 9 bases and J 7 bases, with 21 bases left between them. Germline V gene lookup returns CDR1 LNHDA and CDR2 SQIVND (reference sequence). This CDR3 comprises 15 residues. The CDR3 loop reads CASREGQGTGEKLFF. The CDR3 DNA is TGTGCCAGCCGCGAAGGGCAGGGTACTGGTGAAAAACTGTTTTTT.

This chain joins TRBV3-1 (or the pseudogene TRBV3-2) and TRBJ2-1; 9 nucleotides match TRBD2. The CDR3 runs to 15 residues. Per germline, CDR1 LGHDT and CDR2 YNNKEL (reference sequence). The V gene end was trimmed by 4 bases and the J gene end by 3 bases; junction bases not matched to a gene: 4. CDR3 amino acids: CASSRGTSSYNEQFF. CDR3 DNA sequence: TGTGCCAGCAGCCGCGGGACTAGCAGCTACAATGAGCAGTTCTTC.